Below are 10 T cell receptor beta chains sequenced from a single sample in a study of CD8 T cells in ankylosing spondylitis. One entry per CDR3 protein, called by TCRdb with MiXCR from the 5' RACE reads. The repertoire holds approximately 150,000 distinct CDR3 sequences, with around 9.6% as singletons. Sequenced sample: blood, either unsorted or a sorted T cell fraction (not recorded which). The receptors stem from a female donor with ankylosing spondylitis or in good health (not recorded which).

A few counts support this clonotype. The chain recombines TRBV6-5 with TRBJ2-2; 7 positions match TRBD2. Trimming removed 4 bases from V and 8 bases from J; junction bases left unmatched: 7. Looked up from germline, CDR1 is MNHEY and CDR2 is SVGAGI. The CDR3 is 14 residues long. Written as DNA, the CDR3 is TGTGCCAGCAGTTTCAAAGGGGAGGGTGGGGAGCTGTTTTTT. This sequence encodes CASSFKGEGGELFF.

The chain joins TRBV12-3 or TRBV12-4 to TRBJ2-1; a weak D match, TRBD2 (6 bases). The CDR3 runs 15 residues. V was clipped by 4 bases and J by 3 bases, with 13 bases between them. In DNA, the CDR3 is TGTGCCAGCAGTTACCACCTAGCGCTCTACAATGAGCAGTTCTTC. This codes for CASSYHLALYNEQFF.

This clonotype was observed many times. The chain has TRBV7-9 and TRBJ1-1, with D tentatively TRBD1 (5 bases). The CDR3 covers 13 residues. V gave up 4 bases and J gave up 6 bases, with 12 bases separating them. In germline, CDR1 is SEHNR, CDR2 FQNEAQ (reference sequence). The CDR3 reads CASSSGGKPEAFF. In nucleotides, the CDR3 is TGTGCCAGCAGCTCGGGGGGGAAGCCTGAAGCTTTCTTT.

This clonotype was found a few times. CDR3 amino acids: CASSWDRGNNEQFF. The CDR3 nucleotides read TGTGCCAGCAGCTGGGACAGGGGGAACAATGAGCAGTTCTTC. J is TRBJ2-1 and V is TRBV7-8; TRBD1 aligns across 11 bases. The germline V gene encodes CDR1 SGHVS and CDR2 FQNEAQ. The CDR3 has 14 amino acids. Trimming cost V 4 bases and J 5 bases; bases outside gene matches: 1. Drawing the rest from reference TRBV7-8 and TRBJ2-1, the complete variable domain is GAGVSQSPRYKVAKRGQDVALRCDPISGHVSLFWYQQALGQGPEFLTYFQNEAQLDKSGLPSDRFFAERPEGSVSTLKIQRTQQEDSAVYLCASSWDRGNNEQFFGPGTRLTVL.

There are many counts of this clonotype. This chain uses TRBV7-9 with TRBJ2-5; no clear D. Trimming left V 5 bases short and J 5 bases short, with 15 bases between. Germline loops: CDR1 SEHNR, CDR2 FQNEAQ (reference sequence). The CDR3 sequence is 14 residues long. The CDR3 nucleotides read TGTGCCAGCAGCCCGGACCATAGCAGGGAGACCCAGTACTTC. Its protein product is CASSPDHSRETQYF.

The gene calls are TRBV19 and TRBJ2-1; 8 bases fit TRBD2. The germline V gene has CDR1 LNHDA and CDR2 SQIVND (reference sequence). V lost 10 bases to trimming and J lost 8 bases; unmatched junction nucleotides: 16. The CDR3 spans 15 residues. CDR3 sequence (DNA): TGTGCCACCACACCAAGGGACACCGGGGGGGATGAGCAGTTCTTC. Translated: CATTPRDTGGDEQFF.

This sequence joins TRBV6-2 or TRBV6-3 and TRBJ1-1; a weak D match, TRBD1 (5 bases). The CDR3 is 14 residues long. From germline, CDR1 is MNHEY and CDR2 SVGEGT. V was trimmed by 2 bases and J by 8 bases, leaving 15 bases between them. Written as DNA, the CDR3 is TGTGCCAGCAGTTACCCGTATGGGGGGACCGAAGCTTTCTTT. It specifies CASSYPYGGTEAFF.

This clonotype was seen more than once but under ten times. The rearrangement joins TRBV9 to TRBJ2-3; 7 bases agree with TRBD2. The CDR3 contains 15 residues. Losses at the gene ends were 0 bases for V and 5 bases for J; bases not matched to a gene: 6. Per the germline V gene, CDR1 is SGDLS and CDR2 is YYNGEE. The CDR3 sequence is CASSVAGTTLDTQYF. The CDR3 DNA reads as TGTGCCAGCAGCGTAGCCGGGACTACCCTAGATACGCAGTATTTT. Together with reference TRBV9 and TRBJ2-3, the CDR3 gives the full variable domain: DSGVTQTPKHLITATGQRVTLRCSPRSGDLSVYWYQQSLDQGLQFLIQYYNGEERAKGNILERFSAQQFPDLHSELNLSSLELGDSALYFCASSVAGTTLDTQYFGPGTRLTVL.

Ten or more counts support this clonotype. The V gene is TRBV13, the J gene TRBJ2-7, with D possibly called TRBD1 or TRBD2 (6 bases each). Between the trimmed V and J ends, which lost 3 bases and 1 base, there was a span of 10 bases. The germline V gene has CDR1 PRHDT and CDR2 FYEKMQ (reference sequence). The CDR3 consists of 14 residues. The CDR3 loop reads CASSFGGQSYEQYF. CDR3 sequence (DNA): TGTGCCAGCAGCTTCGGGGGCCAATCCTACGAGCAGTACTTC.

In this sample, this clonotype turned up many times. This chain connects TRBV7-6 to TRBJ2-7; 9 bases match TRBD2. The CDR3 covers 16 residues. Germline V gene lookup returns CDR1 SGHVS and CDR2 FNYEAQ. After removal of 1 base from V and 4 bases from J, the junction contained 8 bases not matched to a gene. The CDR3, as DNA: TGTGCCAGCAGCTTAGAGGTTAGCGGGAGTTCTTACGAGCAGTACTTC. The encoded protein is CASSLEVSGSSYEQYF.